The 6 T cell receptor beta chains reported below all come from one sample, sequenced in a study of OX40 agonist ivuxolimab in advanced cancers. The data were produced by immunoSEQ multiplex PCR, yet TCRdb's version contains in-frame clones alone and is incomplete. Of nearly 70,000 clones listed, roughly 88% are singletons. The specimen was CD4+ or CD8+ T cells sorted from blood, collected in a trial of the OX40 agonist ivuxolimab. All receptors come from an adult with an advanced solid tumor such as melanoma, head and neck, liver or kidney cancer.

This chain joins TRBV30 and TRBJ1-1; TRBD1 matches 7 bases. The trim removed 3 bases at V and 4 bases at J, leaving 2 bases unmatched. The length of the CDR3 is 12 residues. The germline V gene has CDR1 GTSNPN and CDR2 SVGIG (reference sequence). CDR3 amino acids: CAWRTGVTEAFF. The CDR3 DNA reads as TGTGCCTGGAGAACAGGGGTCACTGAAGCTTTCTTT.

The V call is TRBV10-2, the J call TRBJ1-4, with D uncertain. Germline V CDR1 and CDR2: WSHSY, SAAADI. V lost 0 bases and J 6 bases, leaving 17 bases between the germline ends. The CDR3 has 17 residues. CDR3 DNA: TGCGCCAGCAGTGAGTCCAGAGGCTCTCTTGGGGATGAAAAACTGTTTTTT. Amino acids: CASSESRGSLGDEKLFF.

The genes are TRBV19 and TRBJ2-5; D is unclear. CDR1 is LNHDA and CDR2 is SQIVND in the germline V gene (reference sequence). The V end lost 5 bases, the J end lost 1 base, and 11 bases lay between the germline ends. This CDR3 is 14 amino acids long. The CDR3 loop reads CASSPDGFQETQYF. The CDR3 DNA follows: TGTGCCAGTAGTCCAGACGGCTTCCAAGAGACCCAGTACTTC. The full variable domain, completed using reference TRBV19 and TRBJ2-5, is DGGITQSPKYLFRKEGQNVTLSCEQNLNHDAMYWYRQDPGQGLRLIYYSQIVNDFQKGDIAEGYSVSREKKESFPLTVTSAQKNPTAFYLCASSPDGFQETQYFGPGTRLLVL.

A few counts support this clone. Other DNA sequences of this sample code for an identical CDR3. The chain joins TRBV7-2 to TRBJ2-7; 10 nucleotides line up with TRBD2. Germline-derived CDR1 and CDR2 are SGHTA and FQGNSA. Unmatched junction bases numbered 9, after V lost 5 bases and J lost 5 bases. The CDR3 extends over 15 amino acids. The DNA of the CDR3 is TGTGCCAGCAGCCCTGGGGGAGCGGGGGGGGACGAGCAGTACTTC. Translation gives CASSPGGAGGDEQYF.

This sequence joins TRBV7-8 and TRBJ1-2, with 10 bases lining up with TRBD1. With 5 bases clipped from V and 3 bases from J, the junction kept 12 bases outside the gene matches. CDR1 is SGHVS and CDR2 is FQNEAQ in the germline V gene. The CDR3 has 17 amino acids. CDR3 sequence: CASSRRAVDRGDYGYTF. The CDR3 DNA is TGTGCCAGCAGCCGGCGAGCGGTGGACAGGGGGGACTATGGCTACACCTTC.

The chain links TRBV6-6 to TRBJ1-2; perhaps TRBD1 as D (5 bases). The CDR3 is 13 amino acids. The V end lost 7 bases, the J end lost 5 bases, and 14 bases lay between the germline ends. Germline V gene data show CDR1 as MNHNY and CDR2 as SVGAGI (reference sequence). The CDR3 bases are TGTGCCAGCACCCTGGGGCTAGCGTATGGCTACACCTTC. Protein: CASTLGLAYGYTF.